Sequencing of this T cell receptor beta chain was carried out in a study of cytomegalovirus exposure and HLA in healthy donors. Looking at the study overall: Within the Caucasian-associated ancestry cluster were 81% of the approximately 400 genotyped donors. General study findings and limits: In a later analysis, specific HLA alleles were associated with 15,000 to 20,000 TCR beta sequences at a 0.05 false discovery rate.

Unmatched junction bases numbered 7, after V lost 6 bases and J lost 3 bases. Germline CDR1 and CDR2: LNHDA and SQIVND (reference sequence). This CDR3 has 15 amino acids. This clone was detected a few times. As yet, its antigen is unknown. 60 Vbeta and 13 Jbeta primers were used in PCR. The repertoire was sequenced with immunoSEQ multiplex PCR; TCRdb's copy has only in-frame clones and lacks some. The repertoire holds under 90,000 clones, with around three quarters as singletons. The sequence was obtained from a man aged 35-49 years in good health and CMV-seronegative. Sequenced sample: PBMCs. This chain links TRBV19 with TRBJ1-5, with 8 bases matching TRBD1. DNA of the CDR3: TGTGCCAGTAGCAGGGGGACAGGCACCAATCAGCCCCAGCATTTT. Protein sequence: CASSRGTGTNQPQHF. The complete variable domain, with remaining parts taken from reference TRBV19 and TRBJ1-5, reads DGGITQSPKYLFRKEGQNVTLSCEQNLNHDAMYWYRQDPGQGLRLIYYSQIVNDFQKGDIAEGYSVSREKKESFPLTVTSAQKNPTAFYLCASSRGTGTNQPQHFGDGTRLSIL.